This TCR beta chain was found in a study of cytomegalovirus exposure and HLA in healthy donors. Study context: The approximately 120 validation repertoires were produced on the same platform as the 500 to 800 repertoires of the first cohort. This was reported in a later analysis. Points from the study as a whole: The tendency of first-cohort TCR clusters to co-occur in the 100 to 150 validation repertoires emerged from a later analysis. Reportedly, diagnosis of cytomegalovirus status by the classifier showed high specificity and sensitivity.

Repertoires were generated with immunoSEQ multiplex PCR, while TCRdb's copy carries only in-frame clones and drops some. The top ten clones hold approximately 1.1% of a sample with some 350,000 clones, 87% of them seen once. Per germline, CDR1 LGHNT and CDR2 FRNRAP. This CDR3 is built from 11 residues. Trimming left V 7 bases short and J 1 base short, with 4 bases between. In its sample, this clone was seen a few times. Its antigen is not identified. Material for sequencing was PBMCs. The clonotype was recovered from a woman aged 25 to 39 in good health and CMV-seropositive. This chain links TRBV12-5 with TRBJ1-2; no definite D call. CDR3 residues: CASEGNYGYTF. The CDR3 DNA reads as TGTGCTAGTGAGGGTAACTATGGCTACACCTTC.